This TCR beta chain was identified in a study of T-cell reconstitution after alpha-beta-depleted transplantation in children. This clonotype turned up a few times. The germline V gene encodes CDR1 MNHEY and CDR2 SVGAGI. V gave up 4 bases and J gave up 6 bases, with 12 bases separating them. CDR3 size: 13 residues. Using unique molecular identifiers, the investigators prepared the TCRbeta library. MiXCR was run by TCRdb on the PCR reads, yielding one entry per CDR3 protein. The sample comprises 350,000 to 400,000 distinct CDR3 sequences, 20% of which are singletons, and around 4% rests with the top ten.

The chain is built from TRBV6-5 and TRBJ1-2; maybe TRBD1 (5 bases). This sample comprised PBMCs from the stem cell graft donor, obtained from the stem cell graft. The clonotype was recovered from a human donor who donated a stem cell graft to a child with acute myeloid leukemia. CDR3 protein: CASSWGQADGYTF. CDR3 DNA: TGTGCCAGCAGTTGGGGCCAAGCGGATGGCTACACCTTC.